This is a list of T cell receptor beta chains from one sample in a study of blood T cell repertoires in COVID-19. Assay used: immunoSEQ multiplex PCR; TCRdb lists only in-frame clones, some missing. The data contain some 350,000 clones, about 90% of them singletons. Sequencing was done on a sample of peripheral blood. The receptor source for this set is a woman aged 50 to 60 with COVID-19, enrolled during active disease. CDR3s include the opening cysteine and the closing phenylalanine or tryptophan. D genes are given only for firm matches. Clone size is stated in some rows and not others, as once, few, many or a class when expanded.

>13|TRBD1|once|TRBV7-9|TRBJ1-5
CAVTGVGNQPQHF
TGTGCCGTGACAGGGGTCGGAAATCAGCCCCAGCATTTT
>12|NA|NA|TRBV7-8|TRBJ2-3
CASSLLPDTQYF
TGTGCCAGCAGCTTACTCCCAGATACGCAGTATTTT
>13|NA|NA|TRBV2|TRBJ1-1
CASTTDRGTEAFF
TGTGCCAGCACAACTGACCGCGGCACTGAAGCTTTCTTT
>15|TRBD2|NA|TRBV18|TRBJ2-1
CASSPRNSGSYEQFF
TGTGCCAGCTCACCACGTAATAGCGGGAGCTATGAGCAGTTCTTC
>18|NA|NA|TRBV19|TRBJ1-5
CASSIPPSRGYSNQPQHF
TGTGCCAGTAGTATACCCCCTTCCCGGGGTTATAGCAATCAGCCCCAGCATTTT
>14|NA|NA|TRBV19|TRBJ1-3
CASSRRESGNTIYF
TGTGCCAGTAGTAGGAGGGAGTCCGGAAACACCATATATTTT
>15|NA|NA|TRBV14|TRBJ2-7
CASSPSSGPSYEQYF
TGTGCCAGCAGCCCCTCCTCGGGTCCCTCCTACGAGCAGTACTTC
>12|TRBD1|NA|TRBV3-1/TRBV3-2|TRBJ1-1
CASSQVAGGAFF
TGTGCCAGCAGCCAAGTGGCAGGGGGAGCTTTCTTT
>16|TRBD2|NA|TRBV11-2|TRBJ2-2
CASSLWASGNTGELFF
TGTGCCAGCAGCTTATGGGCTAGCGGAAACACCGGGGAGCTGTTTTTT
>14|TRBD2|NA|TRBV12-5|TRBJ2-5
CASGTGLAGETQYF
TGTGCTAGTGGTACGGGACTAGCGGGAGAGACCCAGTACTTC
>15|TRBD1|NA|TRBV19|TRBJ1-5
CASSPTGFVNQPQHF
TGTGCCAGTAGTCCGACAGGGTTTGTCAATCAGCCCCAGCATTTT
>16|TRBD2|NA|TRBV30|TRBJ2-7
CAWSVLGLAGVDEQYF
TGTGCCTGGAGTGTACTTGGTCTAGCGGGAGTCGACGAGCAGTACTTC
>14|TRBD1|NA|TRBV5-1|TRBJ2-5
CASRAGTGSETQYF
TGCGCCAGCAGGGCGGGGACAGGGTCAGAGACCCAGTACTTC
>15|NA|NA|TRBV5-1|TRBJ2-5
CASSPLTTVKETQYF
TGCGCCAGCAGCCCCTTAACCACAGTAAAAGAGACCCAGTACTTC
>13|TRBD1|NA|TRBV6-5|TRBJ2-7
CASGRDSTYEQYF
TGTGCCAGCGGAAGGGACAGTACCTACGAGCAGTACTTC
>13|NA|NA|TRBV12-5|TRBJ1-1
CASGLGVEVEAFF
TGTGCTAGTGGTTTGGGTGTGGAGGTTGAAGCTTTCTTT
>15|TRBD1|NA|TRBV27|TRBJ2-1
CASSLSGQGLNEQFF
TGTGCCAGCAGTTTATCAGGACAGGGATTAAATGAGCAGTTCTTC
>15|NA|NA|TRBV3-1/TRBV3-2|TRBJ1-1
CASSPPGYRSTEAFF
TGTGCCAGCAGCCCTCCAGGATACAGGAGCACTGAAGCTTTCTTT
>14|TRBD1|NA|TRBV6-4|TRBJ1-1
CASSEDRGNTEAFF
TGTGCCAGCAGTGAAGACAGGGGGAACACTGAAGCTTTCTTT
>14|NA|NA|TRBV14|TRBJ2-5
CASSQALIQETQYF
TGTGCCAGCAGCCAAGCGTTAATCCAAGAGACCCAGTACTTC
>11|TRBD1|few|TRBV12-3/TRBV12-4|TRBJ1-1
CASSWGQKAFF
TGTGCCAGCAGTTGGGGACAGAAAGCTTTCTTT
>12|TRBD1|NA|TRBV24-1|TRBJ1-5
CATSADREAQHF
TGTGCCACCAGTGCCGACAGGGAGGCCCAGCATTTT
>16|TRBD2|NA|TRBV7-6|TRBJ2-3
CASSPSSGTSTDTQYF
TGTGCCAGCAGCCCCTCTAGCGGAACTAGCACAGATACGCAGTATTTT
>14|TRBD1|NA|TRBV29-1|TRBJ1-2
CSVEGQGSWRGYTF
TGCAGCGTTGAAGGACAGGGGTCCTGGCGGGGCTACACCTTC
>16|TRBD2|NA|TRBV6-5|TRBJ2-7
CASSYGAGGKAYEQYF
TGTGCCAGCAGTTACGGAGCGGGGGGGAAAGCGTACGAGCAGTACTTC
>12|NA|NA|TRBV29-1|TRBJ1-2
CSVQQGNYGYTF
TGCAGCGTACAACAGGGTAACTATGGCTACACCTTC
>16|NA|NA|TRBV6-1|TRBJ2-7
CASSEFSAGVNYEQYF
TGTGCCAGCAGTGAATTCAGCGCAGGGGTAAACTACGAGCAGTACTTC
>13|NA|NA|TRBV29-1|TRBJ1-2
CSVEPPVRWGYTF
TGCAGCGTTGAACCTCCAGTCCGTTGGGGCTACACCTTC
>15|NA|once|TRBV7-2|TRBJ2-2
CASSLATQGSGELFF
TGTGCCAGCAGCTTAGCGACACAGGGTTCCGGGGAGCTGTTTTTT
>14|NA|NA|TRBV7-9|TRBJ1-2
CASSMGTGNYGYTF
TGTGCCAGCAGCATGGGCACAGGGAACTATGGCTACACCTTC
>17|NA|NA|TRBV5-1|TRBJ1-1
CASSPGSGRRANTEAFF
TGCGCCAGCAGCCCTGGGAGTGGCCGGAGGGCGAACACTGAAGCTTTCTTT
>14|TRBD2|once|TRBV3-1/TRBV3-2|TRBJ2-7
CASSQGGTSHEQYF
TGTGCCAGCAGCCAAGGCGGGACTAGCCACGAGCAGTACTTC
>14|TRBD1|NA|TRBV19|TRBJ2-7
CASSAGTGAYEQYF
TGTGCCAGTAGTGCTGGGACAGGGGCCTACGAGCAGTACTTC
>16|TRBD2|once|TRBV5-4|TRBJ2-3
CASSLESGRVTDTQYF
TGTGCCAGCAGCTTGGAGTCGGGGAGGGTCACAGATACGCAGTATTTT
>16|TRBD1|NA|TRBV6-6|TRBJ2-7
CASTQWTGGSSYEQYF
TGTGCCAGCACCCAATGGACAGGGGGGAGCTCCTACGAGCAGTACTTC
>15|NA|NA|TRBV5-1|TRBJ1-4
CASSGGRGKGEKLFF
TGCGCCAGCAGCGGCGGACGGGGTAAGGGTGAAAAACTGTTTTTT
>15|TRBD2|NA|TRBV7-2|TRBJ2-5
CASSLDGGREETQYF
TGTGCCAGCAGCTTAGATGGCGGGAGGGAGGAGACCCAGTACTTC
>14|NA|NA|TRBV24-1|TRBJ2-7
CATSDWGSPNEQYF
TGTGCCACCAGTGATTGGGGCTCCCCCAACGAGCAGTACTTC
>14|TRBD1|once|TRBV28|TRBJ1-2
CASSQIRDRGGYTF
TGTGCCAGCAGCCAAATCCGGGACAGGGGCGGCTACACCTTC
>14|TRBD2|NA|TRBV3-1/TRBV3-2|TRBJ2-7
CASSPRTSPYEQYF
TGTGCCAGCAGCCCAAGGACTAGCCCCTACGAGCAGTACTTC
>14|NA|NA|TRBV24-1|TRBJ2-1
CATSSQGPYNEQFF
TGTGCCACCAGTTCACAGGGACCCTACAATGAGCAGTTCTTC
>15|TRBD1|NA|TRBV27|TRBJ2-7
CASSLQGVGSYEQYF
TGTGCCAGCAGTTTACAGGGGGTAGGCTCCTACGAGCAGTACTTC
>15|TRBD1|once|TRBV24-1|TRBJ2-5
CATSDSGTGKETQYF
TGTGCCACCAGTGACTCCGGGACAGGGAAGGAGACCCAGTACTTC
>14|NA|NA|TRBV11-2|TRBJ2-3
CASSIQRSEHTQYF
TGTGCCAGCAGCATCCAACGCTCGGAGCATACGCAGTATTTT
>17|TRBD1|NA|TRBV5-1|TRBJ2-1
CASSLAWGQGGYNEQFF
TGCGCCAGCAGCTTGGCTTGGGGACAGGGAGGCTACAATGAGCAGTTCTTC
>15|TRBD2|NA|TRBV12-5|TRBJ2-1
CASGRGTSGIGEQFF
TGTGCTAGTGGGAGGGGGACTAGCGGGATTGGTGAGCAGTTCTTC
>13|TRBD1|NA|TRBV11-2|TRBJ2-7
CASSSGQVYEQYF
TGTGCCAGCAGCTCCGGACAGGTCTACGAGCAGTACTTC
>15|TRBD1|NA|TRBV7-6|TRBJ2-3
CASSAQGVYTDTQYF
TGTGCCAGCAGCGCGCAGGGGGTTTACACAGATACGCAGTATTTT
>16|TRBD1|NA|TRBV14|TRBJ2-7
CASSRSGQGVSYEQYF
TGTGCCAGCAGCCGTTCCGGACAGGGAGTTTCCTACGAGCAGTACTTC